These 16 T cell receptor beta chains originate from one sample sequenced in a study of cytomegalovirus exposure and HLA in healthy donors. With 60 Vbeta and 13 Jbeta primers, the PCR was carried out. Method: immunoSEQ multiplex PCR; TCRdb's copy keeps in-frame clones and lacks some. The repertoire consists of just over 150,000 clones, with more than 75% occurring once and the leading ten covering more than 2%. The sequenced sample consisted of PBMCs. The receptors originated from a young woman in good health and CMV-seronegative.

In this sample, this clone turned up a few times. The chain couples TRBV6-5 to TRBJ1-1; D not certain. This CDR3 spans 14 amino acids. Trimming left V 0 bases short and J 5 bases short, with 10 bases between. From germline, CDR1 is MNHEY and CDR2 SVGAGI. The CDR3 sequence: CASSYSEGSTEAFF. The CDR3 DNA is TGTGCCAGCAGTTACTCGGAGGGTTCGACTGAAGCTTTCTTT.

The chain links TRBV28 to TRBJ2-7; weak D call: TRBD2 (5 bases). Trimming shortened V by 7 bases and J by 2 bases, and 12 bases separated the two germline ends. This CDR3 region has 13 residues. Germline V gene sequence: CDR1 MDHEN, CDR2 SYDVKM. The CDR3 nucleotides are TGTGCCAGCACTGAGGGATCAGCCTACGAGCAGTACTTC. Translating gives CASTEGSAYEQYF.

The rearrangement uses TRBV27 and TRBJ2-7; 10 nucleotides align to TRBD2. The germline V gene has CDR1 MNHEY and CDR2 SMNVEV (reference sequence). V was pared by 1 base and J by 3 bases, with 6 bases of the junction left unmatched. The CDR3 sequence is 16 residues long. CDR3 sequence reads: CASSLFVSSGGYEQYF. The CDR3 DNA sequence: TGTGCCAGCAGTTTATTCGTGTCTAGCGGGGGCTACGAGCAGTACTTC.

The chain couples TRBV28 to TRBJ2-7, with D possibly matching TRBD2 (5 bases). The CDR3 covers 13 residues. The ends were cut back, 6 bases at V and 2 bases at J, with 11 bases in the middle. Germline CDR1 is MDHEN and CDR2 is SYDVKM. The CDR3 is CASSDGGTYEQYF. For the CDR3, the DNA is TGTGCCAGCAGCGACGGAGGTACCTACGAGCAGTACTTC.

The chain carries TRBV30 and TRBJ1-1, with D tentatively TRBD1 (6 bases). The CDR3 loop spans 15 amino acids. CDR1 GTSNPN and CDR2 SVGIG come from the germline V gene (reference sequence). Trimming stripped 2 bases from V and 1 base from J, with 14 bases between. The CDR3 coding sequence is TGTGCCTGGAGTCGTGAGGACAGACGGAACACTGAAGCTTTCTTT. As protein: CAWSREDRRNTEAFF.

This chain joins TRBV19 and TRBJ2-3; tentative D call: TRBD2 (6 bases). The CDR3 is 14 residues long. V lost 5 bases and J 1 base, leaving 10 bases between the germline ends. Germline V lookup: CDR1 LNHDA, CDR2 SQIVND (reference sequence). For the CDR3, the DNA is TGTGCCAGTAGTCTACGCGGGGGCACAGATACGCAGTATTTT. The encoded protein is CASSLRGGTDTQYF.

The CDR3 here is CASSFWQASRRNSPLHF. The CDR3 DNA reads TGTGCCAGCAGTTTCTGGCAGGCCTCACGGAGGAATTCACCCCTCCACTTT. The gene calls are TRBV28 and TRBJ1-6; D unresolved. Germline assignment: CDR1 MDHEN and CDR2 SYDVKM. Deletions cut 3 bases from V and 7 bases from J, with 19 bases between. CDR3 size: 17 residues.

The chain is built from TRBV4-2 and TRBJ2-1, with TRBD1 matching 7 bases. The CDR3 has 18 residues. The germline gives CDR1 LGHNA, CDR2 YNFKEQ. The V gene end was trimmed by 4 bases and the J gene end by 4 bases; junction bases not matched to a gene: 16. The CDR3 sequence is CASSPRGPGATNYNEQFF. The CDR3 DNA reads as TGTGCCAGCAGCCCGAGGGGGCCAGGGGCGACTAATTACAATGAGCAGTTCTTC.

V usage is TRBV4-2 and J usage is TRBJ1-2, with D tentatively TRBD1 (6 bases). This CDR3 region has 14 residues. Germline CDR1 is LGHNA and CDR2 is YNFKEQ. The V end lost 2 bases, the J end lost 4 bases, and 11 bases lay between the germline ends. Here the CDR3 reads CASSQSQGSYGYTF. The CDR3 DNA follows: TGTGCCAGCAGCCAATCACAGGGATCCTATGGCTACACCTTC.

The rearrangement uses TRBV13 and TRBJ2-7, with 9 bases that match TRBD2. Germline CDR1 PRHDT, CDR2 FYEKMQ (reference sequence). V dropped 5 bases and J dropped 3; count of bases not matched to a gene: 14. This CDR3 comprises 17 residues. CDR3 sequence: CASSGAPTSGSFYEQYF. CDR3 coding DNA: TGTGCCAGCAGCGGGGCCCCCACTAGCGGGTCCTTCTACGAGCAGTACTTC.

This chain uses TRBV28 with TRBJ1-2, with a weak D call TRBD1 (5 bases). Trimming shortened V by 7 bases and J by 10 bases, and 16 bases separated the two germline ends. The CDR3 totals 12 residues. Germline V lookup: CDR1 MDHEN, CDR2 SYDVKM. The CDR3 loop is CASTSPDKVYTF. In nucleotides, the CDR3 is TGTGCCAGCACCTCCCCGGACAAAGTCTACACCTTC.

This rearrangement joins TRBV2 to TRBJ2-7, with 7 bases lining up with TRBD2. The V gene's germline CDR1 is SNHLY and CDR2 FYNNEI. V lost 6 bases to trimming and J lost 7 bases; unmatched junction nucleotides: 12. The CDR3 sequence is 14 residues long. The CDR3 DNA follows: TGTGCCAGCAGCCTCCGACTAGCCGCCTCGGAGCAGTACTTC. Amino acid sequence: CASSLRLAASEQYF.

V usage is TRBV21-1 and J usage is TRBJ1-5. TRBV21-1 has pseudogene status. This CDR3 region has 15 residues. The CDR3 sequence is CASSKGEGGNQPQHF. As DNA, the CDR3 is TGTGCCAGCAGCAAAGGGGAGGGGGGCAATCAGCCCCAGCATTTT.

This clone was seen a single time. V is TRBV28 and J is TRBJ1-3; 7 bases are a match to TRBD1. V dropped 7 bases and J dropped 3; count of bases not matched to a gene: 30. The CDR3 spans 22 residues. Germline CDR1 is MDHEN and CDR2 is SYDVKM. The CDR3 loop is CASIDSLRTGPTSTGSGNTIYF. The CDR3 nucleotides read TGTGCCAGCATTGACTCCCTTAGGACGGGACCGACATCGACAGGGAGTGGAAACACCATATATTTT.

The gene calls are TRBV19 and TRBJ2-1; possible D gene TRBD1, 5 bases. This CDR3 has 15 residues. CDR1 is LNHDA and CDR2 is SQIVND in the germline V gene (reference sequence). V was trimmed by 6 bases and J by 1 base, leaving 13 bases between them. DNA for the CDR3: TGTGCCAGTAGCACCCCAGGGCGTTCCTACAATGAGCAGTTCTTC. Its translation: CASSTPGRSYNEQFF. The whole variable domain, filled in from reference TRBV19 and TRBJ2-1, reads DGGITQSPKYLFRKEGQNVTLSCEQNLNHDAMYWYRQDPGQGLRLIYYSQIVNDFQKGDIAEGYSVSREKKESFPLTVTSAQKNPTAFYLCASSTPGRSYNEQFFGPGTRLTVL.

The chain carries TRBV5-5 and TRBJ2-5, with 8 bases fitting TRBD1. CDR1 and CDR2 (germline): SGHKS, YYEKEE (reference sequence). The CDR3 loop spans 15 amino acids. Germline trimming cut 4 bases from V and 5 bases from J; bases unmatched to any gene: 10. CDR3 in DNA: TGTGCCAGCAGCAGGGGTCCAGGGGGCATGGAGACCCAGTACTTC. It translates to CASSRGPGGMETQYF.